The 30 T cell receptor beta chains below were found in one sample sequenced in a study of sequential checkpoint blockade in melanoma. Described treatment: randomized to nivolumab then ipilimumab (arm A) or the reverse (arm B). The protocol was immunoSEQ multiplex PCR, while the TCRdb copy is restricted to in-frame clones and leaves out a portion. The data show approximately 10,000 clones, around 78% seen once. The specimen was CD8+ T cells sorted from blood (inferred from file names), collected from a patient given nivolumab and ipilimumab in sequence. The receptors originated from a human donor with melanoma.

In this sample, this clone turned up once. The V call is TRBV19, the J call TRBJ1-1; D call uncertain. V lost 7 bases and J lost 2, with 14 bases in between. This CDR3 comprises 14 residues. Germline V gives CDR1 LNHDA, CDR2 SQIVND (reference sequence). The CDR3 nucleotides read TGTGCCAGTACCTCCATCGAGGCAAACACTGAAGCTTTCTTT. Protein product: CASTSIEANTEAFF.

This clone is labeled large (0.1 to 1%). The CDR3 here is CASSDSSGRFNEQFF. CDR3 in DNA: TGTGCCAGCAGTGACTCTAGCGGGAGGTTTAATGAGCAGTTCTTC. The V and J genes are TRBV6-4 and TRBJ2-1, with 10 bases that match TRBD2. CDR3 size: 15 residues. Germline lookup yields CDR1 MRHNA and CDR2 SNTAGT. V shed 0 bases and J 7 bases; nucleotides not matched to a gene: 3.

The chain uses TRBV7-9 and TRBJ2-5; 8 nucleotides line up with TRBD2. The V and J ends lost 5 bases and 3 bases, in that order; junction bases with no gene match: 5. The CDR3 sequence is 14 residues long. Germline values: CDR1 SEHNR, CDR2 FQNEAQ (reference sequence). The CDR3 DNA reads TGTGCCAGCAGCACACGGGGGGGAGAAGAGACCCAGTACTTC. The encoded protein is CASSTRGGEETQYF.

Here the CDR3 DNA reads TGTGCCAGCAGATCGACAGGGGGCCCCTTGAACACTGAAGCTTTCTTT. Translating it yields CASRSTGGPLNTEAFF. The chain is built from TRBV7-8 and TRBJ1-1; 10 positions agree with TRBD1. CDR3 length: 16 amino acids. CDR1 and CDR2 (germline): SGHVS, FQNEAQ. V lost 6 bases and J lost 0; bases outside the gene matches: 7.

This clone was detected a few times. The chain links TRBV27 to TRBJ2-5; 9 bases fit TRBD1. The V gene's germline CDR1 is MNHEY and CDR2 SMNVEV (reference sequence). V lost 7 bases, J lost 2 bases, and 8 bases stayed unmatched. CDR3 length: 15 amino acids. CDR3 in amino acids: CASMGWTGVQETQYF. CDR3 in DNA: TGTGCCAGCATGGGTTGGACAGGGGTACAAGAGACCCAGTACTTC.

CDR3 protein: CSVHTGIVRDGYTF. CDR3 nucleotides: TGCAGCGTCCACACAGGGATTGTAAGGGATGGCTACACCTTC. The chain links TRBV29-1 to TRBJ1-2; D possibly corresponds to TRBD1 (6 bases). Trimming left V 6 bases short and J 6 bases short, with 20 bases between. CDR3 length: 14 amino acids. The germline V gene encodes CDR1 SQVTM and CDR2 ANQGSEA.

This chain uses TRBV5-1 with TRBJ2-1; 12 bases agree with TRBD2. The V gene end was trimmed by 4 bases and the J gene end by 4 bases; junction bases not matched to a gene: 6. Germline V gene data show CDR1 as SGHRS and CDR2 as YFSETQ. CDR3 length: 16 amino acids. In DNA form, the CDR3 reads TGCGCCAGCAGCCCAAGAGGGACTAGCGGGTACAATGAGCAGTTCTTC. This codes for CASSPRGTSGYNEQFF.

This chain connects TRBV10-3 to TRBJ1-5; no clear D. V was shortened by 0 bases and J by 0 bases, with 9 bases between the two germline ends. CDR3 length: 16 amino acids. Germline CDR1 reads ENHRY; CDR2 reads SYGVKD. CDR3 bases: TGTGCCATCAGTGAGTCGAACGGGAATAGCAATCAGCCCCAGCATTTT. It translates to CAISESNGNSNQPQHF.

This chain links TRBV4-1 with TRBJ2-1; 11 bases align to TRBD1. The CDR3 is 15 amino acids. Germline V gene data show CDR1 as MGHRA and CDR2 as YSYEKL. Germline trimming cut 5 bases from V and 4 bases from J; bases unmatched to any gene: 4. The CDR3 sequence: CASSRDRGRYNEQFF. The CDR3 bases are TGCGCCAGCAGCAGGGACAGGGGGAGATACAATGAGCAGTTCTTC.

A few counts support this clone. V is TRBV10-2 and J is TRBJ2-1; D possibly corresponds to TRBD1 (6 bases). V lost 2 bases, J lost 0 bases, and 11 bases lay in between. The CDR3 is 16 amino acids. Germline CDR1 and CDR2: WSHSY and SAAADI. The CDR3 here is CASSERQGSSYNEQFF. The CDR3 DNA reads as TGCGCCAGCAGTGAGCGCCAGGGGAGCTCCTACAATGAGCAGTTCTTC.

The V gene is TRBV6-5, the J gene TRBJ1-2, with D unclear. Germline loops: CDR1 MNHEY, CDR2 SVGAGI. This CDR3 is 13 amino acids long. Trimming left V 8 bases short and J 0 bases short, with 10 bases between. The CDR3 is CASLGVSNYGYTF. The CDR3 DNA follows: TGTGCCAGCCTGGGAGTATCTAACTATGGCTACACCTTC.

Concerning this clone itself: One end of the junction does not line up with germline, which may come from a read error. The gene calls are TRBV7-7 and TRBJ2-5, with TRBD2 identical over 7 bases. Germline loops: CDR1 SSHAT, CDR2 FNYEAQ (reference sequence). There are 15 residues in the CDR3. CDR3 sequence (DNA): TGTGCTAGCAGCTTAGATCCTAGCGGCCAAGAGACCCAGTACTTC. It encodes CASSLDPSGQETQYF.

The J gene is TRBJ2-2, the V gene TRBV6-4, with D possibly being TRBD1 (6 bases). V gave up 5 bases and J gave up 0 bases, with 10 bases separating them. The CDR3 has 15 amino acids. Germline V gene sequence: CDR1 MRHNA, CDR2 SNTAGT. CDR3 bases: TGTGCCAGCAGTCCACAGGGAACGAACACCGGGGAGCTGTTTTTT. Protein: CASSPQGTNTGELFF.

V and J are TRBV4-2 and TRBJ2-6, with 7 bases identical to TRBD1. The germline V gene encodes CDR1 LGHNA and CDR2 YNFKEQ. J gave up 4 bases and V 4 bases, and 1 base lay outside the gene matches. The length of the CDR3 is 14 residues. The CDR3 spells CASSPTGGANVLTF. Written as DNA, the CDR3 is TGTGCCAGCAGCCCGACAGGGGGGGCCAACGTCCTGACTTTC.

The chain has TRBV5-1 and TRBJ2-1; 7 bases agree with TRBD1. V was clipped by 0 bases and J by 6 bases; unmatched bases: 3. The CDR3 length is 14 residues. CDR1 and CDR2 from the germline V gene are SGHRS and YFSETQ. CDR3 residues: CASSLVRGINEQFF. As DNA, the CDR3 is TGCGCCAGCAGCTTGGTCAGGGGGATCAATGAGCAGTTCTTC.

The rearrangement uses TRBV6-1 and TRBJ1-2; D gene uncertain. The V end lost 2 bases, the J end lost 8 bases, and 12 bases lay between the germline ends. Per germline, CDR1 MNHNS and CDR2 SASEGT. The CDR3 is 13 residues long. This chain's CDR3 is CASSESETGGYTF. DNA for the CDR3: TGTGCCAGCAGTGAATCCGAGACGGGGGGCTACACCTTC.

This chain connects TRBV5-6 to TRBJ2-2, with 9 bases fitting TRBD1. The germline V gene encodes CDR1 SGHDT and CDR2 YYEEEE. The CDR3 is made up of 16 amino acids. The junction had 5 bases not matched to a gene; V was cut back by 3 bases and J by 2 bases. Here the CDR3 DNA reads TGTGCCAGCAGCTCGGCGGGACAGGGTAACACCGGGGAGCTGTTTTTT. This translates into CASSSAGQGNTGELFF.

This clone was seen a handful of times. This rearrangement joins TRBV29-1 to TRBJ2-2; no reliable D call. The CDR3 loop spans 13 amino acids. Deletions cut 4 bases from V and 8 bases from J, with 14 bases between. CDR1 SQVTM and CDR2 ANQGSEA come from the germline V gene. Written as DNA, the CDR3 is TGCAGCGTTGGTGGCCAGGCTGTTGGGGAGCTGTTTTTT. Amino acid sequence: CSVGGQAVGELFF.

This clone has a handful of counts. This chain joins TRBV27 and TRBJ2-1; TRBD2 aligns across 10 bases. This CDR3 has 15 residues. V was pared by 2 bases and J by 7 bases, with 5 bases of the junction left unmatched. The V gene's germline CDR1 is MNHEY and CDR2 SMNVEV (reference sequence). The CDR3 bases are TGTGCCAGCAGTTTACGTCTAGCGGGAGCGAATGAGCAGTTCTTC. It is translated as CASSLRLAGANEQFF.

The V call is TRBV13, the J call TRBJ2-1, with unresolved D. Germline V CDR1 and CDR2: PRHDT, FYEKMQ (reference sequence). The CDR3 length is 12 residues. The ends were cut back, 3 bases at V and 7 bases at J, with 7 bases in the middle. CDR3: CASSFRGNEQFF. The CDR3 DNA reads TGTGCCAGCAGCTTTAGAGGAAATGAGCAGTTCTTC.

The V and J genes are TRBV13 and TRBJ2-1, with 7 nucleotides matching TRBD1. The CDR3 is made up of 14 amino acids. Trimming removed 7 bases from V and 2 bases from J; junction bases left unmatched: 5. From germline, CDR1 is PRHDT and CDR2 FYEKMQ (reference sequence). Written as DNA, the CDR3 is TGTGCCAGCATCAAGACAGGGACCTACAATGAGCAGTTCTTC. Its protein product is CASIKTGTYNEQFF.

This chain joins TRBV5-1 and TRBJ2-1; 7 bases match TRBD1. The CDR3 totals 16 residues. V shed 0 bases, J shed 2 bases, and the junction held 5 bases outside the gene matches. CDR1 is SGHRS and CDR2 is YFSETQ in the germline V gene. CDR3 loop: CASSLDGTEPYNEQFF. CDR3 DNA: TGCGCCAGCAGCTTGGACGGGACAGAACCCTACAATGAGCAGTTCTTC.

This clone was detected only once. The rearrangement links TRBV27 to TRBJ2-2; 7 nucleotides match TRBD1. In germline, CDR1 is MNHEY, CDR2 SMNVEV (reference sequence). The CDR3 is 15 amino acids. V lost 7 bases and J lost 0; bases outside the gene matches: 5. CDR3 DNA: TGTGCCAGCACCCTCGGGACAGCGAACACCGGGGAGCTGTTTTTT. Protein sequence: CASTLGTANTGELFF.

The chain uses TRBV7-9 and TRBJ2-7; TRBD1 matches 7 bases. V lost 2 bases, J lost 5 bases, and 6 bases stayed unmatched. The CDR3 runs to 14 residues. Germline V CDR1 and CDR2: SEHNR, FQNEAQ (reference sequence). The CDR3 sequence: CASSLPTGANEQYV. The CDR3 region has the DNA TGTGCCAGCAGCTTACCTACAGGGGCGAACGAGCAGTACGTC.

In this sample, this clone turned up a few times. The J gene is TRBJ2-3, the V gene TRBV6-1; 9 positions agree with TRBD1. This CDR3 has 15 amino acids. Germline values: CDR1 MNHNS, CDR2 SASEGT. V trimming: 1 base; J trimming: 3 bases; junction bases outside the gene matches: 2. CDR3 DNA sequence: TGTGCCAGCAGTGAAGGTGGGACAGGGACAGATACGCAGTATTTT. This sequence encodes CASSEGGTGTDTQYF.

A few counts support this clone. Written as DNA, the CDR3 is TGTGCCAGCAGTCGCGGGGGCTTGGATGGCTACACCTTC. Its protein is CASSRGGLDGYTF. The V and J genes are TRBV27 and TRBJ1-2; perhaps TRBD1 as D (6 bases). Per germline, CDR1 MNHEY and CDR2 SMNVEV (reference sequence). The CDR3 sequence is 13 residues long. With 5 bases removed from V and 6 bases from J, the gap between germline ends came to 13 bases.

The chain joins TRBV5-1 to TRBJ1-6; D perhaps matches TRBD1 (5 bases). Trimming took 4 bases from V and 8 from J, leaving 13 bases between them. This CDR3 has 14 amino acids. Per the germline V gene, CDR1 is SGHRS and CDR2 is YFSETQ. This CDR3 reads CASSPAGGYSPLHF. CDR3 bases: TGCGCCAGCAGCCCCGCGGGGGGGTATTCACCCCTCCACTTT. Together with reference TRBV5-1 and TRBJ1-6, the CDR3 gives the full variable domain: KAGVTQTPRYLIKTRGQQVTLSCSPISGHRSVSWYQQTPGQGLQFLFEYFSETQRNKGNFPGRFSGRQFSNSRSEMNVSTLELGDSALYLCASSPAGGYSPLHFGNGTRLTVT.

The table lists this clone with a few counts. The rearrangement joins TRBV4-1 to TRBJ1-5; a possible D gene is TRBD1 (6 bases). In germline, CDR1 is MGHRA, CDR2 YSYEKL. The CDR3 sequence is 16 residues long. V lost 4 bases and J lost 2, with 15 bases in between. The CDR3 bases are TGCGCCAGCAGCCCCAGCGGGGGGCTGGGCAATCAGCCCCAGCATTTT. Translation gives CASSPSGGLGNQPQHF.

The chain has TRBV6-1 and TRBJ1-1; D may be TRBD1 (6 bases). V lost 1 base to trimming and J lost 4 bases, with 13 bases between them. The V gene's germline CDR1 is MNHNS and CDR2 SASEGT. This CDR3 has 15 amino acids. The CDR3 sequence is CASSEVPDRGTEAFF. The CDR3 DNA is TGTGCCAGCAGTGAAGTACCGGACAGAGGCACTGAAGCTTTCTTT.

The chain recombines TRBV7-2 with TRBJ1-6, with D perhaps TRBD1 (5 bases). Trimming removed 8 bases from V and 1 base from J, with 15 bases in between. The CDR3 spans 16 residues. CDR1 SGHTA and CDR2 FQGNSA come from the germline V gene. The CDR3 sequence is CASGRGERSYNSPLHF. The CDR3 DNA reads as TGTGCCAGCGGCCGGGGGGAGAGGTCCTATAATTCACCCCTCCACTTT.